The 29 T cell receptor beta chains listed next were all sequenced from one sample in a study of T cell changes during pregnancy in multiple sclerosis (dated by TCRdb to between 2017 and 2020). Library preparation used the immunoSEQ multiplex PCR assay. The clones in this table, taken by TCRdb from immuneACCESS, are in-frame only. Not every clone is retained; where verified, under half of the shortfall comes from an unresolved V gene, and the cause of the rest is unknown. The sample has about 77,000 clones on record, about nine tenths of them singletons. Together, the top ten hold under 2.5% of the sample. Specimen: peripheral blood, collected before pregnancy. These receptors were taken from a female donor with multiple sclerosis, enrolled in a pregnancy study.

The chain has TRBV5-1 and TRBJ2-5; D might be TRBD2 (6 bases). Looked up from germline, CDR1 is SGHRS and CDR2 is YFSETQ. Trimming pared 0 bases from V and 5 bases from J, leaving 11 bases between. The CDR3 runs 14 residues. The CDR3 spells CASSLATGVETQYF. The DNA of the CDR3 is TGCGCCAGCAGCTTGGCTACGGGGGTGGAGACCCAGTACTTC. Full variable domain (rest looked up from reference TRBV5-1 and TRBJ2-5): KAGVTQTPRYLIKTRGQQVTLSCSPISGHRSVSWYQQTPGQGLQFLFEYFSETQRNKGNFPGRFSGRQFSNSRSEMNVSTLELGDSALYLCASSLATGVETQYFGPGTRLLVL.

The DNA of the CDR3 is TGTGCCAGTAGTATTGGTTCAGGGGCAGAGACCCAGTACTTC. The encoded protein is CASSIGSGAETQYF. The chain combines TRBV19 with TRBJ2-5; D is possibly TRBD1 (6 bases). The CDR3 has 14 amino acids. Germline V CDR1 and CDR2: LNHDA, SQIVND (reference sequence). Trimming removed 3 bases at V and 4 bases at J, with 12 bases between.

CDR3: CASSPPHRVGNEQFF. Written as DNA, the CDR3 is TGTGCCAGCAGCCCGCCCCACCGGGTGGGCAATGAGCAGTTCTTC. This chain joins TRBV7-9 and TRBJ2-1, with no clear D. In germline, CDR1 is SEHNR, CDR2 FQNEAQ (reference sequence). Trimming stripped 5 bases from V and 6 bases from J, with 17 bases between. The CDR3 consists of 15 residues. The full variable domain, rest sourced from reference TRBV7-9 and TRBJ2-1, is DTGVSQNPRHKITKRGQNVTFRCDPISEHNRLYWYRQTLGQGPEFLTYFQNEAQLEKSRLLSDRFSAERPKGSFSTLEIQRTEQGDSAMYLCASSPPHRVGNEQFFGPGTRLTVL.

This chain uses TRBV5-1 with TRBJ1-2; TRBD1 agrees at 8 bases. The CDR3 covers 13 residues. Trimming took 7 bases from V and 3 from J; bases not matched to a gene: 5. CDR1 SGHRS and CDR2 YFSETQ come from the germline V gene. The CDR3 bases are TGCGCCAGCGCCAACAGGGGGGACTATGGCTACACCTTC. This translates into CASANRGDYGYTF.

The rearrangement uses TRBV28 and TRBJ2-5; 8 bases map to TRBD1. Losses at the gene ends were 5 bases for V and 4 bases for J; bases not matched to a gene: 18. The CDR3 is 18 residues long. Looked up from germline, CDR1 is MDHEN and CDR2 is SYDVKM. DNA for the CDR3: TGTGCCAGCAGTCCTCAGGGGCAGGGGGCGTTTGCCGGAGAGACCCAGTACTTC. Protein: CASSPQGQGAFAGETQYF.

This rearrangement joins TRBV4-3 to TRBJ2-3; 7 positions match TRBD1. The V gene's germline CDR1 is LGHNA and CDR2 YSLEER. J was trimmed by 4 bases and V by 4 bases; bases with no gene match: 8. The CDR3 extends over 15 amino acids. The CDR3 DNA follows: TGCGCCAGCAGCCCGACAGTAGGGGGCTCAGATACGCAGTATTTT. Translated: CASSPTVGGSDTQYF.

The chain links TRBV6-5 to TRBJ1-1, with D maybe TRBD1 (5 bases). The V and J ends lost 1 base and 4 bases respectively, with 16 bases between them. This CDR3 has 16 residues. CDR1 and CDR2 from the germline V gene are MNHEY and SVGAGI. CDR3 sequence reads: CASSYFAAGRGTEAFF. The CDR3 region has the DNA TGTGCCAGCAGTTACTTTGCCGCGGGGAGGGGCACTGAAGCTTTCTTT.

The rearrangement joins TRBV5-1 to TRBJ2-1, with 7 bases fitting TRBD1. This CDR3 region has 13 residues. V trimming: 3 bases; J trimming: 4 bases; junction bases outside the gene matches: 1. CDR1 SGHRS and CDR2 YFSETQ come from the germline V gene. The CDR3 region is CASSSGQYNEQFF. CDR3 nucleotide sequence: TGCGCCAGCAGCTCGGGACAGTACAATGAGCAGTTCTTC.

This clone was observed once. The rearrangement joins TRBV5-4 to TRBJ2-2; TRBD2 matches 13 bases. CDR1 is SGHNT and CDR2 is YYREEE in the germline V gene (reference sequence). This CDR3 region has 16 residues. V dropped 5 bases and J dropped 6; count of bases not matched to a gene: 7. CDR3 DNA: TGTGCCAGCAGTCCTGGACTAGCGGGGGTGGCCGGGGAGCTGTTTTTT. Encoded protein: CASSPGLAGVAGELFF.

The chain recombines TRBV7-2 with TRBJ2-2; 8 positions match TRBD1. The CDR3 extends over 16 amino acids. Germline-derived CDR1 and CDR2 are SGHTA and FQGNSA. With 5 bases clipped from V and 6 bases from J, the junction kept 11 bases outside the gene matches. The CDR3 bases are TGTGCCAGCAGCCACAACCGCCAGGGGGCGGCCGGGGAGCTGTTTTTT. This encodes CASSHNRQGAAGELFF. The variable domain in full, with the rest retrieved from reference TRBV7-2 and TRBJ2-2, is GAGVSQSPSNKVTEKGKDVELRCDPISGHTALYWYRQSLGQGLEFLIYFQGNSAPDKSGLPSDRFSAERTGGSVSTLTIQRTQQEDSAVYLCASSHNRQGAAGELFFGEGSRLTVL.

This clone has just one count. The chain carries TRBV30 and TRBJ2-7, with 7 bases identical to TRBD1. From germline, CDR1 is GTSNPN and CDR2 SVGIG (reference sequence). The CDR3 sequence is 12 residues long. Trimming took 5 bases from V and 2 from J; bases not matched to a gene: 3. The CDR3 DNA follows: TGTGCCTGGGGTGGGACAGCCTACGAGCAGTACTTC. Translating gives CAWGGTAYEQYF. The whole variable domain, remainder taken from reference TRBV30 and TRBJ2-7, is SQTIHQWPATLVQPVGSPLSLECTVEGTSNPNLYWYRQAAGRGLQLLFYSVGIGQISSEVPQNLSASRPQDRQFILSSKKLLLSDSGFYLCAWGGTAYEQYFGPGTRLTVT.

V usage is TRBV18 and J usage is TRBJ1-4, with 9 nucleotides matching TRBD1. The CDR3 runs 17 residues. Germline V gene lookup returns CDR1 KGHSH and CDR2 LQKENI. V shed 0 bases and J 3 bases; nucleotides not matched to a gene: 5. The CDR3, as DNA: TGTGCCAGCTCACCACCGTCGGGGGACAGGGCTAATGAAAAACTGTTTTTT. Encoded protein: CASSPPSGDRANEKLFF.

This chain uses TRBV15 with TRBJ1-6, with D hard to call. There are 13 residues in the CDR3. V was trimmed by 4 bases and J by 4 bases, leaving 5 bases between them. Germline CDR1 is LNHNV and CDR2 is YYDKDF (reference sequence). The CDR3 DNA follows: TGTGCCACCAGCACCAGGTATAATTCACCCCTCCACTTT. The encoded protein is CATSTRYNSPLHF.

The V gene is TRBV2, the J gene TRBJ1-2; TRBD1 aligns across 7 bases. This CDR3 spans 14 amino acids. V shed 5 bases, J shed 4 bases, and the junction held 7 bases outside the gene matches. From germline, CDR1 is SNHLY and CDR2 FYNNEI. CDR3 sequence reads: CASSIDRVIYGYTF. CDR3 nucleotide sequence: TGTGCCAGCAGTATTGACAGGGTCATCTATGGCTACACCTTC.

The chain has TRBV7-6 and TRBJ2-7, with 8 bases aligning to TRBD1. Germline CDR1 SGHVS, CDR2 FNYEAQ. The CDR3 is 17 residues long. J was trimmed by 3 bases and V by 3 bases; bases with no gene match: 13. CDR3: CASSFSLFGTGDYEQYF. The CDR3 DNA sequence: TGTGCCAGCAGCTTCTCCCTATTCGGGACAGGCGACTACGAGCAGTACTTC.

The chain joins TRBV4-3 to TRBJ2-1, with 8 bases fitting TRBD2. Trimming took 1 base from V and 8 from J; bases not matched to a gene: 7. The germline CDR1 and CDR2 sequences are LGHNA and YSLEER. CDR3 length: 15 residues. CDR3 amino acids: CASSQAPGGLDEQFF. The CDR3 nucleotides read TGCGCCAGCAGCCAAGCCCCGGGGGGGTTGGATGAGCAGTTCTTC.

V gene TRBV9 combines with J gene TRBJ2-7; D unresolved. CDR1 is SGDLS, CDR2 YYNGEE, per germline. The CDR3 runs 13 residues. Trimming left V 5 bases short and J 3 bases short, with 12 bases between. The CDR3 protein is CASRPPGSYEQYF. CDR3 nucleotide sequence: TGTGCCAGCAGGCCCCCGGGTAGCTACGAGCAGTACTTC. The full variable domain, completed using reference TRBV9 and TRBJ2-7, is DSGVTQTPKHLITATGQRVTLRCSPRSGDLSVYWYQQSLDQGLQFLIQYYNGEERAKGNILERFSAQQFPDLHSELNLSSLELGDSALYFCASRPPGSYEQYFGPGTRLTVT.

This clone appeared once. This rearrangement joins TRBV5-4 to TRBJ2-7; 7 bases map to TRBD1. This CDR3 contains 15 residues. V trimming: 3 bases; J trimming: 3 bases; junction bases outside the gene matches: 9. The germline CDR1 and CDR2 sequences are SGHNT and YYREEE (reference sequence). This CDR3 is CASSSTGTDVYEQYF. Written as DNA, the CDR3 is TGTGCCAGCAGCTCGACCGGGACAGACGTCTACGAGCAGTACTTC.

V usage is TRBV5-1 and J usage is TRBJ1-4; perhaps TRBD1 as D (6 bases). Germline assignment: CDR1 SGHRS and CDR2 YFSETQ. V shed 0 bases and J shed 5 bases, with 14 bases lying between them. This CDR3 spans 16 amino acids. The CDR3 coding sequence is TGCGCCAGCAGCTTGGCCTGGCAGGGGAAAAATGAAAAACTGTTTTTT. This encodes CASSLAWQGKNEKLFF.

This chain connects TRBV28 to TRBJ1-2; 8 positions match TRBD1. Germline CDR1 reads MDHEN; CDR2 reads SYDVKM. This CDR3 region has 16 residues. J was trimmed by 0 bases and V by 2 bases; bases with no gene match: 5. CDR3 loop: CASSLTSDRANYGYTF. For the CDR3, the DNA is TGTGCCAGCAGTTTAACCTCGGACAGGGCTAACTATGGCTACACCTTC.

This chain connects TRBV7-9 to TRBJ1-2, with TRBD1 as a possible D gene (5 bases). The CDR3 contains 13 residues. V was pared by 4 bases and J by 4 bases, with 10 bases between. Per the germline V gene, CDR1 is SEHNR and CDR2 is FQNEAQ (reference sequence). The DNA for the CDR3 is TGTGCCAGCAGCTCCGCAGGGCTCTATGGCTACACCTTC. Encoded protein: CASSSAGLYGYTF.

CDR3 nucleotide sequence: TGTGCCAGCAGTGAAATTCTCACCGGGGAGCTGTTTTTT. Translation: CASSEILTGELFF. V and J are TRBV6-1 and TRBJ2-2; D gene uncertain. This CDR3 spans 13 amino acids. CDR1 and CDR2 from the germline V gene are MNHNS and SASEGT. Trimming pared 2 bases from V and 4 bases from J, leaving 5 bases between.

The CDR3 spells CASSLRQGARELFF. In DNA form, the CDR3 reads TGTGCCAGCAGCTTGCGACAGGGGGCGAGGGAGCTGTTTTTT. This chain connects TRBV7-2 to TRBJ2-2; 10 bases are shared with TRBD1. The CDR3 is 14 amino acids. The V and J ends lost 3 bases and 9 bases, in that order; junction bases with no gene match: 4. Germline lookup yields CDR1 SGHTA and CDR2 FQGNSA.

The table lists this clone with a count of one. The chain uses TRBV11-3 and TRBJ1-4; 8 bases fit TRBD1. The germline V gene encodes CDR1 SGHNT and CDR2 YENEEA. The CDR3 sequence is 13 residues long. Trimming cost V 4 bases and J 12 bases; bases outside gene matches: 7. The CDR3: CASSSSGQDELFF. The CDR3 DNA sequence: TGTGCCAGCAGCTCTTCGGGACAGGACGAACTGTTTTTT.

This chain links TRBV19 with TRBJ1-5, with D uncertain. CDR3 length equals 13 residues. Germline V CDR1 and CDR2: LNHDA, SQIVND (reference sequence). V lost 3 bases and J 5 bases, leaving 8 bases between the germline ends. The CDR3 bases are TGTGCCAGTAGTATTATGAGGGATCAGCCCCAGCATTTT. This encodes CASSIMRDQPQHF.

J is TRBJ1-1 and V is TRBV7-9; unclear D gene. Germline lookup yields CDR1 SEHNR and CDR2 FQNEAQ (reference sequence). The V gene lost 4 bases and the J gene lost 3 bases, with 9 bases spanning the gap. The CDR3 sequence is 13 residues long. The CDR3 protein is CASSYVRDTEAFF. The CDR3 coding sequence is TGTGCCAGCAGCTACGTACGAGACACTGAAGCTTTCTTT.

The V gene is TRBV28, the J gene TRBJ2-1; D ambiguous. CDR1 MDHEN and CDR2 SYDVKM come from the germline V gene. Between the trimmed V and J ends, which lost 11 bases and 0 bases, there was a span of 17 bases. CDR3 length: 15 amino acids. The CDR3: CAHQIARSSYNEQFF. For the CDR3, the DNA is TGTGCCCACCAGATAGCTAGGAGCTCCTACAATGAGCAGTTCTTC.

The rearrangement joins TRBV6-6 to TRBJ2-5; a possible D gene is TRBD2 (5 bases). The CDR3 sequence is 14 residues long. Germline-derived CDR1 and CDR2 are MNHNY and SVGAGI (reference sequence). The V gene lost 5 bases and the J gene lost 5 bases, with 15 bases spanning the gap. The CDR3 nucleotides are TGTGCCAGCAGTGGACTCAAGCTCTGGGAGACCCAGTACTTC. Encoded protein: CASSGLKLWETQYF.

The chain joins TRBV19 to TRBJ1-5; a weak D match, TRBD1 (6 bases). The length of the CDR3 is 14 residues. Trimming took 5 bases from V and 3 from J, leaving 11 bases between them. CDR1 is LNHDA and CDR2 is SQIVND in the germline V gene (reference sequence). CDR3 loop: CASSSGQPNQPQHF. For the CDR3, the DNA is TGTGCCAGTAGTTCAGGACAGCCCAATCAGCCCCAGCATTTT.